Judged by abundance, the clone carrying this TCR beta chain is large. Its antigen is as yet unknown. Purified naive CD4+ T cells were depleted of CD25+ Tregs. TRBV12-4/TRBJ1-2 clonotypes were amplified with adaptor-ligated barcode primers. One entry per CDR3 protein results from TCRdb running MiXCR on the multiplex PCR reads. The sample consists of under 550 distinct CDR3 sequences, about 21% of them appearing once. V was clipped by 5 bases and J by 8 bases, with 9 bases between them. The CDR3 contains 11 residues. Study-wide results and limits: Tumor memory CD4+ T cell TCR gene usage clustered with blood and lymph node memory CD4+ cells and lymph node naive CD4+ cells.

The rearrangement links TRBV12-3 or TRBV12-4 to TRBJ1-2, with D maybe TRBD1 (5 bases). The sample was naive CD4+ T cells sorted from blood. Subset given: naive CD4+ T cells, CD4+CD45RA+CD25-. This receptor was obtained from a female donor with breast cancer. CDR3: CASSQGLGYTF. CDR3 sequence (DNA): TGTGCCAGCAGTCAGGGTCTCGGCTACACCTTC.